This T cell receptor (beta chain) was profiled in a study of identifying expanded T cells in peripheral blood. The CDR3 length is 14 residues. Per germline, CDR1 SGHTA and CDR2 FQGTGA. Unmatched junction bases numbered 5, after V lost 5 bases and J lost 5 bases. Assay used: immunoSEQ multiplex PCR; TCRdb lists only in-frame clones, some missing. This sample has some 91,000 clones; about 91% occur once, and the top ten carry roughly 4%. This receptor was obtained from a person aged 18 to 70 in good health. Sequenced: blood. The chain is built from TRBV7-3 and TRBJ2-1; 8 bases match TRBD2. CDR3 sequence (DNA): TGTGCCAGCAGCCCCGGGACTAGAAACAATGAGCAGTTCTTC. Its protein product is CASSPGTRNNEQFF.